This TCR beta chain was recovered during a study of T cell responses to AZD1222 COVID-19 vaccine. The data were produced by immunoSEQ multiplex PCR, yet TCRdb's version contains in-frame clones alone and is incomplete. The sample contains approximately 120,000 clones, around 87% of which appear only once. The ends were cut back, 3 bases at V and 0 bases at J, with 7 bases in the middle. Looked up from germline, CDR1 is SGDLS and CDR2 is YYNGEE. The CDR3 is made up of 13 amino acids. Both about-4-week and about-12-week second-dose recipients were combined. Notes on the study in general: Sampling captured repertoires only after the peak T cell response. Spike as a whole was targeted by vaccine-associated CD4 TCRs, dominant at 160-218 and 743-854. Nearly half of spike-specific TCRs reportedly target variant regions that are unmutated in the B.1.351 and B.1.1.7 variants.

This clone has just a few counts. Antigen specificity is unknown. The receptor was isolated from an adult who received the AZD1222 COVID-19 vaccine. V and J are TRBV9 and TRBJ2-7; possibly TRBD2 for D (5 bases). Sequencing was performed on peripheral blood, taken 28 days after the second AZD1222 dose. Here the CDR3 reads CASSGLNSYEQYF. The DNA for the CDR3 is TGTGCCAGCAGCGGACTAAACTCCTACGAGCAGTACTTC.